Below are 29 T cell receptor beta chains sequenced from a single sample in a study of blood T cell repertoires in COVID-19. Only in-frame clones appear in the TCRdb table, and some are missing; sequencing was by immunoSEQ multiplex PCR. The repertoire holds about 100,000 clones, roughly 92% seen once, with less than 2.5% in the top ten. The sample comprised peripheral blood. These receptors all come from a man between 50 and 59 years old with active COVID-19.

This chain joins TRBV5-6 and TRBJ1-1, with D perhaps matching TRBD1 (5 bases). Germline CDR1 reads SGHDT; CDR2 reads YYEEEE. The length of the CDR3 is 15 residues. V shed 4 bases and J shed 3 bases, with 16 bases lying between them. The CDR3 nucleotides read TGTGCCAGCAGCCCTATCGACACGGGGGACACTGAAGCTTTCTTT. This encodes CASSPIDTGDTEAFF.

The genes are TRBV7-8 and TRBJ2-7; 8 bases are shared with TRBD2. This CDR3 has 14 residues. J was trimmed by 3 bases and V by 2 bases; bases with no gene match: 3. Looked up from germline, CDR1 is SGHVS and CDR2 is FQNEAQ. The CDR3 spells CASSLTGRGYEQYV. For the CDR3, the DNA is TGTGCCAGCAGCTTAACCGGGAGGGGCTACGAGCAGTACGTC.

The chain links TRBV5-6 to TRBJ2-7; D remains ambiguous. Germline lookup yields CDR1 SGHDT and CDR2 YYEEEE. Trimming removed 4 bases at V and 2 bases at J, with 10 bases between. This CDR3 comprises 13 residues. The CDR3 DNA reads as TGTGCCAGCAGCCTGCCGAGGACCTACGAGCAGTACTTC. It specifies CASSLPRTYEQYF.

The V gene is TRBV6-2 or TRBV6-3, the J gene TRBJ2-3, with 8 bases that match TRBD1. Germline V gene lookup returns CDR1 MNHEY and CDR2 SVGEGT. J lost 3 bases, V lost 0 bases, and 8 bases had no gene match. The CDR3 is made up of 17 amino acids. In DNA, the CDR3 is TGTGCCAGCAGTTACTCGATCCGACAGGGGTTTACAGATACGCAGTATTTT. Amino acid sequence: CASSYSIRQGFTDTQYF.

The chain combines TRBV9 with TRBJ1-5, with TRBD1 matching over 9 bases. Per germline, CDR1 SGDLS and CDR2 YYNGEE. With V trimmed by 0 bases and J by 9 bases, 13 bases remained unmatched. The CDR3 contains 17 residues. CDR3 sequence reads: CASSVASLAGQGGPQHF. The DNA for the CDR3 is TGTGCCAGCAGCGTAGCGTCACTGGCGGGACAGGGTGGGCCCCAGCATTTT.

This clone is labeled medium-sized (0.01 to 0.1%). This specimen includes other DNA sequences encoding the same CDR3. V usage is TRBV19 and J usage is TRBJ1-2; 9 bases align to TRBD1. This CDR3 region has 14 residues. Germline assignment: CDR1 LNHDA and CDR2 SQIVND (reference sequence). The J segment lost 4 bases and the V segment lost 2 bases, leaving 2 bases of the junction unmatched. This CDR3 reads CASSIRGQGYGYTF. CDR3 DNA sequence: TGTGCCAGTAGTATACGGGGACAGGGCTATGGCTACACCTTC.

The chain uses TRBV9 and TRBJ1-5; TRBD1 might be the D (6 bases). The CDR3 spans 15 residues. Germline V gene data show CDR1 as SGDLS and CDR2 as YYNGEE. Between the trimmed V and J ends, which lost 0 bases and 4 bases, there was a span of 11 bases. CDR3 loop: CASSVGGGPNQPQHF. CDR3 DNA sequence: TGTGCCAGCAGCGTAGGGGGGGGGCCAAATCAGCCCCAGCATTTT.

The chain is built from TRBV12-3 or TRBV12-4 and TRBJ2-7, with 8 positions matching TRBD1. The CDR3 is made up of 13 amino acids. V lost 6 bases and J lost 5; bases outside the gene matches: 6. This CDR3 reads CASSRDRFHEQYV. Here the CDR3 DNA reads TGTGCCAGCAGCCGGGACAGGTTTCACGAGCAGTACGTC.

The chain combines TRBV19 with TRBJ2-3; a possible D gene is TRBD2 (5 bases). V was pared by 6 bases and J by 4 bases, with 11 bases between. Germline V gives CDR1 LNHDA, CDR2 SQIVND (reference sequence). The CDR3 sequence is 13 residues long. The CDR3 region has the DNA TGTGCCAGTAGGACCAACGGGGCAGATACGCAGTATTTT. This codes for CASRTNGADTQYF. Full variable domain (rest looked up from reference TRBV19 and TRBJ2-3): DGGITQSPKYLFRKEGQNVTLSCEQNLNHDAMYWYRQDPGQGLRLIYYSQIVNDFQKGDIAEGYSVSREKKESFPLTVTSAQKNPTAFYLCASRTNGADTQYFGPGTRLTVL.

V and J are TRBV10-3 and TRBJ2-3; D possibly corresponds to TRBD2 (5 bases). The V end lost 0 bases, the J end lost 2 bases, and 15 bases lay between the germline ends. The CDR3 runs 17 residues. Germline V gene lookup returns CDR1 ENHRY and CDR2 SYGVKD. CDR3 residues: CAISESLGLAITDTQYF. The CDR3 region has the DNA TGTGCCATCAGTGAGTCTCTAGGGCTAGCCATCACAGATACGCAGTATTTT.

The chain has TRBV5-8 and TRBJ1-2, with unresolved D. This CDR3 contains 11 residues. From germline, CDR1 is SGHTS and CDR2 YDEGEE. The V end was cut by 4 bases, the J end by 8 bases, with 9 bases between. CDR3 sequence (DNA): TGTGCCAGCAGCCAGGTTGGAGGCTACACCTTC. This encodes CASSQVGGYTF.

V gene TRBV15 combines with J gene TRBJ2-7; tentative D call: TRBD2 (6 bases). Trimming took 4 bases from V and 4 from J, leaving 14 bases between them. The CDR3 contains 14 residues. The germline V gene encodes CDR1 LNHNV and CDR2 YYDKDF (reference sequence). CDR3 DNA sequence: TGTGCCACCAGCAAGGGAGGCAGTCTATACGAGCAGTACTTC. Protein product: CATSKGGSLYEQYF.

V and J are TRBV7-8 and TRBJ2-2, with TRBD1 matching over 8 bases. This CDR3 is built from 18 residues. Germline trimming cut 5 bases from V and 5 bases from J; bases unmatched to any gene: 16. From germline, CDR1 is SGHVS and CDR2 FQNEAQ. CDR3 DNA: TGTGCCAGCAGCCCCGAGGTCACAGGGGGAGCGAGTACCGGGGAGCTGTTTTTT. Translation: CASSPEVTGGASTGELFF.

This chain joins TRBV19 and TRBJ2-1, with D maybe TRBD2 (6 bases). V was cut by 2 bases and J by 12 bases, with 20 bases left in between. CDR1 and CDR2 (germline): LNHDA, SQIVND (reference sequence). The CDR3 covers 15 residues. CDR3 residues: CASSITAGGAQLQFF. As DNA, the CDR3 is TGTGCCAGTAGTATAACAGCGGGCGGCGCCCAATTGCAGTTCTTC.

The chain joins TRBV5-6 to TRBJ2-1; 13 nucleotides align to TRBD2. With V trimmed by 0 bases and J by 10 bases, 13 bases remained unmatched. Germline assignment: CDR1 SGHDT and CDR2 YYEEEE. This CDR3 contains 18 residues. The CDR3 DNA follows: TGTGCCAGCAGCTTGGAGGGCCCGGGACTAGCGGGAAGGGAGGAGCAGTTCTTC. It yields the protein CASSLEGPGLAGREEQFF.

The CDR3 bases are TGCGCCAGCAGTGAGAGGGGCAGTCCGTCCTACGAGCAGTACTTC. As protein: CASSERGSPSYEQYF. V and J are TRBV10-1 and TRBJ2-7, with TRBD1 as a possible D gene (5 bases). Germline-derived CDR1 and CDR2 are WNHNN and SYGVQD (reference sequence). The CDR3 extends over 15 amino acids. V was shortened by 2 bases and J by 1 base, with 12 bases between the two germline ends.

The chain recombines TRBV6-5 with TRBJ2-2, with D possibly matching TRBD2 (6 bases). Deletions cut 10 bases from V and 4 bases from J, with 19 bases between. Germline V gives CDR1 MNHEY, CDR2 SVGAGI. The CDR3 sequence is 15 residues long. This chain's CDR3 is CATRGGTLSTGELFF. For the CDR3, the DNA is TGTGCCACCCGGGGCGGGACTTTAAGCACCGGGGAGCTGTTTTTT.

This clone has only one observation. The rearrangement links TRBV15 to TRBJ2-1; TRBD2 matches at 12 bases. Trimming took 0 bases from V and 10 from J; bases not matched to a gene: 10. Per germline, CDR1 LNHNV and CDR2 YYDKDF (reference sequence). The CDR3 is made up of 17 amino acids. The CDR3 bases are TGTGCCACCAGCAGAGAAGTAGCTAGCGGGGGGGCCTACGAGCAGTTCTTC. It codes for CATSREVASGGAYEQFF.

This clone was seen once. V usage is TRBV6-5 and J usage is TRBJ1-2; TRBD1 matches 9 bases. Unmatched junction bases numbered 3, after V lost 0 bases and J lost 4 bases. There are 15 residues in the CDR3. Germline-derived CDR1 and CDR2 are MNHEY and SVGAGI. The chain's CDR3 is CASSYSGGQGYGYTF. CDR3 in DNA: TGTGCCAGCAGTTACTCGGGGGGACAGGGCTATGGCTACACCTTC.

This clone was observed once. CDR3 residues: CASSIQLAKNIQYF. Here the CDR3 DNA reads TGTGCCAGTAGTATCCAGTTAGCCAAAAACATTCAGTACTTC. The chain uses TRBV19 and TRBJ2-4; no firm D call. In germline, CDR1 is LNHDA, CDR2 SQIVND (reference sequence). CDR3 length equals 14 residues. Trimming shortened V by 3 bases and J by 0 bases, and 6 bases separated the two germline ends.

The rearrangement links TRBV6-5 to TRBJ1-3; perhaps TRBD1 as D (5 bases). The length of the CDR3 is 15 residues. The germline V gene encodes CDR1 MNHEY and CDR2 SVGAGI. Trimming pared 1 base from V and 0 bases from J, leaving 7 bases between. The DNA for the CDR3 is TGTGCCAGCAGTTACTACGGGGGCTCTGGAAACACCATATATTTT. The encoded protein is CASSYYGGSGNTIYF.

V usage is TRBV29-1 and J usage is TRBJ1-2; D not resolved. Trimming removed 7 bases from V and 2 bases from J, with 8 bases in between. CDR1 is SQVTM, CDR2 ANQGSEA, per germline. CDR3 size: 11 residues. The CDR3 protein is CSGRENYGYTF. As DNA, the CDR3 is TGCAGCGGTAGGGAGAACTATGGCTACACCTTC.

V is TRBV29-1 and J is TRBJ1-1; D unresolved. This CDR3 has 13 amino acids. Germline V gives CDR1 SQVTM, CDR2 ANQGSEA. V lost 5 bases, J lost 1 base, and 11 bases lay in between. CDR3 nucleotides: TGCAGCGTTAACACAGCATCGAACACTGAAGCTTTCTTT. Protein: CSVNTASNTEAFF.

J is TRBJ1-1 and V is TRBV27, with D tentatively TRBD1 (6 bases). The germline V and J ends were trimmed by 3 bases and 10 bases, with 15 bases remaining between them. Germline V CDR1 and CDR2: MNHEY, SMNVEV (reference sequence). The length of the CDR3 is 13 residues. The CDR3 spells CASSFRQGSGAFF. Written as DNA, the CDR3 is TGTGCCAGCAGTTTTCGTCAGGGGTCTGGAGCTTTCTTT.

The chain uses TRBV12-3 or TRBV12-4 and TRBJ1-2, with D unclear. V gave up 6 bases and J gave up 7 bases, with 15 bases separating them. This CDR3 is built from 13 residues. The CDR3 loop is CASSQAGTSGYTF. CDR3 nucleotide sequence: TGTGCCAGCAGCCAAGCAGGAACCTCTGGCTACACCTTC.

This chain uses TRBV19 with TRBJ1-1, with D unresolved. There are 14 residues in the CDR3. Trimming cost V 3 bases and J 4 bases, with 12 bases left between them. Looked up from germline, CDR1 is LNHDA and CDR2 is SQIVND (reference sequence). The CDR3 coding sequence is TGTGCCAGTAGTATGTGGAGCGGAAGCACTGAAGCTTTCTTT. Protein sequence: CASSMWSGSTEAFF.

The V call is TRBV11-2, the J call TRBJ2-3; D remains unclear. The CDR3 length is 13 residues. The V gene lost 3 bases and the J gene lost 5 bases, with 9 bases spanning the gap. Germline V gene sequence: CDR1 SGHAT, CDR2 FQNNGV. The CDR3 region has the DNA TGTGCCAGCAGCTTCTCTTCGGGAGATACGCAGTATTTT. Its protein is CASSFSSGDTQYF. The full variable domain, rest sourced from reference TRBV11-2 and TRBJ2-3, is EAGVAQSPRYKIIEKRQSVAFWCNPISGHATLYWYQQILGQGPKLLIQFQNNGVVDDSQLPKDRFSAERLKGVDSTLKIQPAKLEDSAVYLCASSFSSGDTQYFGPGTRLTVL.

This rearrangement joins TRBV2 to TRBJ2-3; 7 bases fit TRBD2. The junction had 5 bases not matched to a gene; V was cut back by 4 bases and J by 4 bases. The CDR3 extends over 14 amino acids. CDR1 is SNHLY, CDR2 FYNNEI, per germline. The DNA of the CDR3 is TGTGCCAGCAGTGGAGCTAGCGGTGCAGATACGCAGTATTTT. Protein: CASSGASGADTQYF.

The V gene is TRBV11-3, the J gene TRBJ2-5, with D maybe TRBD2 (5 bases). Between the trimmed V and J ends, which lost 3 bases and 4 bases, there was a span of 9 bases. Germline V gene sequence: CDR1 SGHNT, CDR2 YENEEA. The CDR3 totals 13 residues. The CDR3 spells CASSLRGRETQYF. In DNA, the CDR3 is TGTGCCAGCAGCTTGAGAGGGAGAGAGACCCAGTACTTC.